The 6 T cell receptor beta chains given below trace back to one sample, sequenced in a study of T-cell reconstitution after alpha-beta-depleted transplantation in children. Unique molecular identifiers were used to barcode this TCRbeta library. In TCRdb, the PCR reads were re-called with MiXCR into one record per CDR3 protein. The sample lists some 300,000 distinct CDR3 sequences; about 9.4% were seen once. The starting material was PBMCs, obtained before TCRalphabeta/CD19-depleted stem cell transplant. These receptors were collected from a boy under two years old with acute myeloid leukemia, due to receive a stem cell transplant.

This clonotype has a handful of counts. The chain joins TRBV6-1 to TRBJ1-2, with a weak D call TRBD1 (6 bases). Germline loops: CDR1 MNHNS, CDR2 SASEGT. The V end was cut by 6 bases, the J end by 8 bases, with 19 bases between. The CDR3 loop spans 14 amino acids. The CDR3 here is CASRRGGRGSGYTF. The CDR3 DNA reads TGTGCCAGCAGGAGAGGGGGGCGAGGGAGCGGCTACACCTTC.

This clonotype was detected many times. As DNA, the CDR3 is TGTGCCAGCAGCTTAGAGCCCAGGGGGTACACAGATACGCAGTATTTT. Protein sequence: CASSLEPRGYTDTQYF. This chain links TRBV11-2 with TRBJ2-3, with TRBD1 matching 7 bases. The ends lost 0 bases at V and 2 bases at J; junction bases unmatched: 5. Germline V gene sequence: CDR1 SGHAT, CDR2 FQNNGV. The CDR3 extends over 16 amino acids.

In its sample, this clonotype was seen many times. The V call is TRBV7-9, the J call TRBJ2-7; perhaps D is TRBD1 or TRBD2 (5 bases each). The germline CDR1 and CDR2 sequences are SEHNR and FQNEAQ (reference sequence). Trimming shortened V by 5 bases and J by 5 bases, and 16 bases separated the two germline ends. The CDR3 extends over 14 amino acids. The CDR3 spells CASSLLPGSDEQYF. In DNA, the CDR3 is TGTGCCAGCAGCCTATTGCCAGGGAGCGACGAGCAGTACTTC. Full variable domain (missing parts from reference TRBV7-9 and TRBJ2-7): DTGVSQNPRHKITKRGQNVTFRCDPISEHNRLYWYRQTLGQGPEFLTYFQNEAQLEKSRLLSDRFSAERPKGSFSTLEIQRTEQGDSAMYLCASSLLPGSDEQYFGPGTRLTVT.

This clonotype occurred many times. The chain uses TRBV19 and TRBJ1-4; the D gene is possibly TRBD1 (5 bases). Germline V CDR1 and CDR2: LNHDA, SQIVND (reference sequence). The CDR3 length is 14 residues. Trimming removed 10 bases from V and 4 bases from J, with 16 bases in between. CDR3 protein: CATHKGRHNEKLFF. In DNA form, the CDR3 reads TGTGCCACCCACAAGGGACGGCATAATGAAAAACTGTTTTTT.

This clonotype was detected many times. The chain recombines TRBV5-1 with TRBJ2-1, with TRBD2 matching over 12 bases. Germline lookup yields CDR1 SGHRS and CDR2 YFSETQ. The CDR3 has 16 amino acids. J gave up 2 bases and V 4 bases, and 4 bases lay outside the gene matches. The CDR3 DNA is TGCGCCAGCAGCCGGACTAGCGGGAACCCCTACAATGAGCAGTTCTTC. This translates into CASSRTSGNPYNEQFF. Variable domain in full (rest from reference TRBV5-1 and TRBJ2-1): KAGVTQTPRYLIKTRGQQVTLSCSPISGHRSVSWYQQTPGQGLQFLFEYFSETQRNKGNFPGRFSGRQFSNSRSEMNVSTLELGDSALYLCASSRTSGNPYNEQFFGPGTRLTVL.

In this sample, this clonotype turned up many times. This chain connects TRBV7-3 to TRBJ2-1; D is perhaps TRBD1 or TRBD2 (6 bases each). The ends were cut back, 8 bases at V and 0 bases at J, with 8 bases in the middle. CDR1 SGHTA and CDR2 FQGTGA come from the germline V gene. The CDR3 runs 13 residues. CDR3 loop: CASGGGSYNEQFF. The CDR3 DNA is TGTGCCAGCGGAGGGGGCTCCTACAATGAGCAGTTCTTC. The whole variable domain, filled in from reference TRBV7-3 and TRBJ2-1, reads GAGVSQTPSNKVTEKGKYVELRCDPISGHTALYWYRQSLGQGPEFLIYFQGTGAADDSGLPNDRFFAVRPEGSVSTLKIQRTERGDSAVYLCASGGGSYNEQFFGPGTRLTVL.